Shown below are 13 T cell receptor beta chains from a single sample sequenced in a study of Graves' ophthalmopathy and Graves' hyperthyroidism. Amplification of TCR beta CDR3 regions used RNA transcripts. Scientists carried out first-round RT-PCR using HTBI primers and then a second-round multiplex PCR. MiXCR, applied by TCRdb to the multiplex PCR reads, yields one record per CDR3 protein. The data contain about 700,000 distinct CDR3 sequences, roughly two fifths of them seen just once; the ten biggest clones take up 44%. The sequenced sample consisted of peripheral blood. These receptors all come from an adult man with Graves' ophthalmopathy.

The chain is built from TRBV20-1 and TRBJ2-7; no clear D. V was clipped by 3 bases and J by 5 bases, with 8 bases between them. Germline CDR1 is DFQATT and CDR2 is SNEGSKA (reference sequence). The CDR3 runs to 11 residues. CDR3 nucleotides: TGCAGTGCTAGTAGGCCAGACGAGCAGTACTTC. This encodes CSASRPDEQYF.

In this sample, this clonotype turned up once. The J gene is TRBJ2-5, the V gene TRBV12-3 or TRBV12-4, with TRBD1 matching 7 bases. This CDR3 has 20 residues. Losses at the gene ends were 6 bases for V and 5 bases for J; bases not matched to a gene: 27. The DNA of the CDR3 is TGTGCCAGCAGCCTACACCAGGGGACAGTGCTTTCCCACCCAATCGAGACCCAGTACTTC. Amino acid sequence: CASSLHQGTVLSHPIETQYF.

V is TRBV19 and J is TRBJ2-7, with TRBD1 as a possible D gene (6 bases). This CDR3 has 13 residues. V was shortened by 3 bases and J by 7 bases, with 13 bases between the two germline ends. From germline, CDR1 is LNHDA and CDR2 SQIVND (reference sequence). CDR3 nucleotide sequence: TGTGCCAGTAGTATTGGGGCAGGGGATGAGCAGTACTTC. It is translated as CASSIGAGDEQYF.

The V and J genes are TRBV25-1 and TRBJ2-7; 9 nucleotides match TRBD2. This CDR3 is 17 amino acids long. Trimming at V came to 5 bases and at J to 2 bases, leaving 13 bases not matched to a gene. In germline, CDR1 is MGHDK, CDR2 SYGVNS. The CDR3 DNA sequence: TGTGCCAGCAGTTACCAACGCGGGCTAGCGGGAACCTACGAGCAGTACTTC. Translating it yields CASSYQRGLAGTYEQYF.

This clonotype was detected only once. A much larger clone sits a single nucleotide away, making a read error possible. The genes are TRBV11-2 and TRBJ2-7, with D perhaps matching TRBD2 (6 bases). V lost 5 bases to trimming and J lost 0 bases, with 17 bases between them. This CDR3 is 16 amino acids long. Germline V CDR1 and CDR2: SGHAT, FQNNGV. For the CDR3, the DNA is TGTGCCAGCAGCCCGCCGCCTAGCGCCAGCTCCTACGAGCAGTACTTC. It encodes CASSPPPSASSYEQYF.

The chain is built from TRBV4-3 and TRBJ2-7; 7 nucleotides line up with TRBD1. Germline V CDR1 and CDR2: LGHNA, YSLEER. The J segment lost 0 bases and the V segment lost 2 bases, leaving 4 bases of the junction unmatched. The CDR3 totals 15 residues. In DNA form, the CDR3 reads TGCGCCAGCAGCCAACGGACAGGAAGCTCCTACGAGCAGTACTTC. Amino acids: CASSQRTGSSYEQYF.

This chain joins TRBV15 and TRBJ2-7; D possibly corresponds to TRBD2 (5 bases). This CDR3 contains 14 residues. CDR1 is LNHNV and CDR2 is YYDKDF in the germline V gene (reference sequence). V was shortened by 1 base and J by 6 bases, with 13 bases between the two germline ends. The CDR3 region is CATSRGGNASEQYF. CDR3 sequence (DNA): TGTGCCACCAGCAGAGGAGGGAACGCCTCCGAGCAGTACTTC.

The chain employs TRBV7-9 and TRBJ2-7; TRBD2 agrees at 7 bases. The J call may be wrong; the DNA end is better matched by TRBJ2-1. The length of the CDR3 is 13 residues. Germline CDR1 and CDR2: SEHNR and FQNEAQ (reference sequence). The CDR3 sequence is CASRPSGYNEQFF. In DNA form, the CDR3 reads TGTGCCAGCAGACCTAGCGGCTACAATGAGCAGTTCTTC.

This clonotype was found many times. V usage is TRBV10-3 and J usage is TRBJ2-5, with a weak D call TRBD2 (5 bases). This CDR3 spans 15 amino acids. Deletions cut 0 bases from V and 7 bases from J, with 15 bases between. The V gene's germline CDR1 is ENHRY and CDR2 SYGVKD. The CDR3 sequence is CAISESRLEVGTQYF. In DNA form, the CDR3 reads TGTGCCATCAGTGAGTCTCGGCTGGAGGTTGGGACCCAGTACTTC.

This clonotype was counted between two and nine times. V usage is TRBV6-1 and J usage is TRBJ2-7; possible D gene TRBD1, 6 bases. The germline gives CDR1 MNHNS, CDR2 SASEGT. V was cut by 4 bases and J by 4 bases, with 11 bases left in between. This CDR3 is built from 13 residues. The CDR3 spells CASSVKGVYEQYF. CDR3 in DNA: TGTGCCAGCAGTGTGAAGGGGGTTTACGAGCAGTACTTC.

The chain joins TRBV20-1 to TRBJ1-4; 7 nucleotides match TRBD1. The CDR3 sequence is 16 residues long. V shed 3 bases, J shed 4 bases, and the junction held 11 bases outside the gene matches. CDR1 is DFQATT, CDR2 SNEGSKA, per germline (reference sequence). The CDR3 loop is CSASFRPGQYNEKLFF. Here the CDR3 DNA reads TGCAGTGCTAGTTTTCGACCGGGACAGTATAATGAAAAACTGTTTTTT.

The sample holds many counts of this clonotype. The V gene is TRBV7-2, the J gene TRBJ1-6; 8 bases match TRBD1. Trimming took 5 bases from V and 9 from J; bases not matched to a gene: 9. Per germline, CDR1 SGHTA and CDR2 FQGNSA. This CDR3 has 15 residues. CDR3 in DNA: TGTGCCAGCAGCGCACAGGGGGGTGGTAGTTCACCCCTCCACTTT. It yields the protein CASSAQGGGSSPLHF.

Concerning this clonotype itself: This may be a read error: a much more frequent sequence differs by one nucleotide. V usage is TRBV25-1 and J usage is TRBJ1-5, with 9 bases fitting TRBD1. V dropped 5 bases and J dropped 2; count of bases not matched to a gene: 4. Germline-derived CDR1 and CDR2 are MGHDK and SYGVNS. The CDR3 runs 15 residues. CDR3 coding DNA: TGTGCCAGCAGTAAAAGGACAGGGGGCAATCAGCCCCAGCATTTT. Protein: CASSKRTGGNQPQHF.